This is a list of T cell receptor beta chains from one sample in a study of human T cells and chemical hapten exposure. TCRdb re-called the RACE reads with MiXCR, one entry per CDR3 protein. The sample shows around 62,000 distinct CDR3 sequences, around 7% of them seen only once. Sequenced here: whole blood, sampled in connection with sensitization to the hapten diphenylcyclopropenone (DPC). Receptors were obtained from a young woman with alopecia areata. Some clones in this sample may be carry-over from other donors' samples. Both conserved end residues are part of each CDR3. The D gene is left open where the match is weak. Not every row has a clone size; where given, it reads once, few, many or a size class.

>TRBJ1-2|many|TRBD1|TRBV6-5
CASSYSNRGNVYTF
TGTGCCAGCAGTTACTCAAACAGGGGAAACGTCTACACCTTC
>TRBJ1-4|many|-|TRBV6-6
CASSYLGTINEKLFF
TGTGCCAGCAGTTACTTAGGGACAATTAATGAAAAACTGTTTTTT
>TRBJ1-5|many|-|TRBV12-3/TRBV12-4
CASSLTSSNQPQHF
TGTGCCAGCAGTTTAACAAGTAGCAATCAGCCCCAGCATTTT
>TRBJ2-1|many|-|TRBV5-1
CASSLMVGERGYNEQFF
TGCGCCAGCAGCCTAATGGTCGGGGAAAGGGGTTACAATGAGCAGTTCTTC
>TRBJ1-2|-|-|TRBV7-2
CASSLGKSNGYTF
TGTGCCAGCAGCTTGGGCAAGAGCAATGGCTACACCTTC
>TRBJ2-3|many|TRBD1|TRBV5-1
CASSLAQGSDTQYF
TGCGCCAGCAGCTTGGCACAGGGGTCAGATACGCAGTATTTT
>TRBJ1-1|-|-|TRBV29-1
CSVEDHGGITFF
TGCAGCGTTGAAGATCACGGAGGTATAACTTTCTTT
>TRBJ1-1|many|-|TRBV12-3/TRBV12-4
CASQQGSTEAFF
TGTGCCAGCCAACAGGGATCCACTGAAGCTTTCTTT
>TRBJ2-1|many|-|TRBV6-6
CASSYAGFSLDEQFF
TGTGCCAGCAGTTATGCCGGGTTTAGTCTCGATGAGCAGTTCTTC
>TRBJ2-7|many|-|TRBV5-1
CASSLVALTYEQYF
TGCGCCAGCAGCTTGGTGGCCTTAACCTACGAGCAGTACTTC
>TRBJ1-3|many|-|TRBV12-3/TRBV12-4
CASSSGWGSGNTIYF
TGTGCCAGCAGTTCGGGTTGGGGTAGCGGAAACACCATATATTTT
>TRBJ2-5|many|-|TRBV3-1
CASSPSRRGQETQYF
TGTGCCAGCAGCCCCTCCCGGCGGGGACAAGAGACCCAGTACTTC
>TRBJ2-7|few|-|TRBV27
CASSLSPNSYEQYF
TGTGCCAGCAGTTTATCCCCGAACTCCTACGAGCAGTACTTC
>TRBJ2-1|many|-|TRBV5-1
CASSLGPGYNEQFF
TGCGCCAGCAGCTTGGGCCCGGGTTACAATGAGCAGTTCTTC
>TRBJ1-5|many|-|TRBV19
CASSIDGRGYSNQPQHF
TGTGCCAGTAGTATAGATGGTCGGGGGTATAGCAATCAGCCCCAGCATTTT
>TRBJ2-4|many|TRBD1|TRBV2
CASSGEGGSKNIQYF
TGTGCCAGCAGTGGGGAAGGGGGCTCCAAAAACATTCAGTACTTC
>TRBJ1-2|many|TRBD1|TRBV7-2
CASSPYRGSYGYTF
TGTGCCAGCAGCCCCTACAGGGGATCCTATGGCTACACCTTC
>TRBJ2-3|-|-|TRBV11-2
CASSLAGALGDTQYF
TGTGCCAGCAGCTTAGCGGGGGCCCTGGGAGATACGCAGTATTTT
>TRBJ2-2|many|TRBD2|TRBV20-1
CSARDGGRGDTGELFF
TGCAGTGCTAGAGATGGGGGGCGGGGGGACACCGGGGAGCTGTTTTTT
>TRBJ1-2|many|TRBD1|TRBV10-3
CAISESIGTELYGYTF
TGTGCCATCAGTGAGTCAATCGGGACAGAACTTTATGGCTACACCTTC
>TRBJ1-5|-|TRBD1|TRBV29-1
CSGFRGGTDTQHF
TGCAGCGGGTTTCGAGGAGGGACAGATACGCAGCATTTT
>TRBJ1-2|many|TRBD1|TRBV5-6
CASSTRQGATNYGYTF
TGTGCCAGCAGCACACGACAGGGAGCTACTAACTATGGCTACACCTTC
>TRBJ1-5|many|-|TRBV11-2
CASSIYGSNQPQHF
TGTGCCAGCAGCATATACGGGTCTAATCAGCCCCAGCATTTT
>TRBJ1-2|many|-|TRBV12-3/TRBV12-4
CASSFTETYGYTF
TGTGCCAGCAGTTTTACTGAAACCTATGGCTACACCTTC
>TRBJ2-3|many|TRBD1|TRBV20-1
CSAGGQGATDTQYF
TGCAGTGCCGGGGGACAGGGGGCCACAGATACGCAGTATTTT
>TRBJ2-7|many|TRBD2|TRBV29-1
CSAQGTSESYEQYF
TGCAGCGCCCAAGGGACTAGCGAATCCTACGAGCAGTACTTC
>TRBJ1-3|many|TRBD1|TRBV10-2
CASSESSWDSASSGNTIYF
TGCGCCAGCAGTGAGTCGTCGTGGGACAGTGCTAGCTCTGGAAACACCATATATTTT
>TRBJ1-2|many|-|TRBV7-8
CASSSRPSGRGGSYGYTF
TGTGCCAGCAGCTCCCGGCCGTCAGGGAGGGGAGGTTCCTATGGCTACACCTTC
>TRBJ2-7|many|-|TRBV3-1
CASSQDGVYEQYF
TGTGCCAGCAGCCAAGACGGTGTCTACGAGCAGTACTTC
>TRBJ2-1|many|TRBD2|TRBV2
CASRKGTSYYNEQFF
TGTGCCAGCAGGAAGGGGACTAGCTACTACAATGAGCAGTTCTTC
>TRBJ1-2|many|TRBD1|TRBV6-6
CASRDGSRTGVNYGYTF
TGTGCCAGCAGGGACGGTTCGAGGACAGGGGTTAACTATGGCTACACCTTC
>TRBJ1-1|many|-|TRBV11-2
CASSFGQLSTEAFF
TGTGCCAGCAGCTTCGGACAGTTAAGCACTGAAGCTTTCTTT
>TRBJ2-3|many|-|TRBV20-1
CSAGTDTDTQYF
TGCAGTGCTGGGACGGACACAGATACGCAGTATTTT
>TRBJ2-5|few|-|TRBV5-1
CASSSDPQETQYF
TGCGCCAGCAGCTCCGACCCCCAAGAGACCCAGTACTTC
>TRBJ2-7|many|TRBD1|TRBV30
CAWQGDRIYEQYF
TGTGCCTGGCAGGGGGACAGGATCTACGAGCAGTACTTC
>TRBJ1-1|many|TRBD1|TRBV12-3/TRBV12-4
CASSLTGQGLGTEAFF
TGTGCCAGCAGTTTAACTGGACAGGGGTTGGGCACTGAAGCTTTCTTT
>TRBJ2-7|-|TRBD1|TRBV12-5
CASGLIPGQGSYEQYF
TGTGCTAGTGGTTTGATTCCTGGACAGGGGTCCTACGAGCAGTACTTC
>TRBJ2-3|-|-|TRBV5-1
CASSPGLSGDTDTQYF
TGCGCCAGCAGCCCTGGACTGAGCGGAGACACAGATACGCAGTATTTT
>TRBJ1-1|few|-|TRBV18
CASSPGQRNTEAFF
TGTGCCAGCTCACCCGGACAGAGGAACACTGAAGCTTTCTTT
>TRBJ2-7|many|-|TRBV20-1
CSASQGTHEQYF
TGCAGTGCTTCCCAGGGGACCCACGAGCAGTACTTC
>TRBJ1-5|-|-|TRBV6-5
CASSRDSYSNQPQHF
TGTGCCAGCAGCCGCGACAGCTATAGCAATCAGCCCCAGCATTTT
>TRBJ2-7|many|-|TRBV7-2
CASSLLSSSYEQYF
TGTGCCAGCAGCTTACTGTCCTCCTCCTACGAGCAGTACTTC
>TRBJ1-1|few|TRBD1|TRBV5-1
CASSLLRGQLNTEAFF
TGCGCCAGCAGCTTGTTGAGGGGGCAGCTGAACACTGAAGCTTTCTTT
>TRBJ2-5|many|-|TRBV28
CASSSTGVRGTQYF
TGTGCCAGCAGTTCTACCGGGGTTCGCGGGACCCAGTACTTC
>TRBJ1-1|many|-|TRBV2
CASSGQFRIEAFF
TGTGCCAGCAGTGGGCAGTTTCGTATTGAAGCTTTCTTT
>TRBJ1-6|-|TRBD1|TRBV5-1
CASSGPQGSNSPLHF
TGCGCCAGCAGCGGACCACAGGGGAGTAATTCACCCCTCCACTTT
>TRBJ2-3|many|TRBD2|TRBV14
CASSQGASGATQYF
TGTGCCAGCAGCCAAGGGGCCAGCGGGGCTACGCAGTATTTT
>TRBJ1-5|many|-|TRBV3-1
CASSGREGQPQHF
TGTGCCAGCAGCGGAAGGGAAGGTCAGCCCCAGCATTTT
>TRBJ1-2|many|-|TRBV7-2
CASSLADIDYGYTF
TGTGCCAGCAGCTTAGCAGACATAGACTATGGCTACACCTTC
>TRBJ1-6|many|-|TRBV7-9
CASSLAFDSPLHF
TGTGCCAGCAGCTTAGCGTTCGACTCACCCCTCCACTTT
>TRBJ1-6|many|TRBD1|TRBV9
CASSVTGGPSYNSPLHF
TGTGCCAGCAGCGTGACAGGGGGTCCCTCCTATAATTCACCCCTCCACTTT